This T cell receptor (beta chain) was sequenced in a study of CD8 T cells in ankylosing spondylitis. Whole-study results and caveats: Ankylosing spondylitis blood appeared to carry a characteristic TCR beta motif of several highly homologous variants. Disease-linked clones proved CD8+ and comparatively uncommon in peripheral blood. Some of these motif variants have turned up before, in reports on reactive arthritis synovial fluid and blood.

Researchers built TCR beta libraries using quantitative 5'-RACE with molecular barcodes. One entry per CDR3 protein, called by TCRdb with MiXCR from the 5' RACE reads. The data hold 800,000 to 900,000 distinct CDR3 sequences, with approximately 10% observed a single time. Details on this clonotype: The antigen is not known.

CDR3 length: 19 residues. Germline V gene lookup returns CDR1 KGHSH and CDR2 LQKENI. V gave up 4 bases and J gave up 2 bases; unmatched junction bases: 11. Sequencing was done on a sample of blood, either unsorted or a sorted T cell fraction (not recorded which). The rearrangement uses TRBV18 and TRBJ1-4; 12 bases line up with TRBD1. The TCR originated in a male donor with ankylosing spondylitis. As DNA, the CDR3 is TGTGCCAGCTCACGCCGGGACAGGGGGCCCTCGGGCACTAATGAAAAACTGTTTTTT. Translation: CASSRRDRGPSGTNEKLFF.